Below, 29 T cell receptor beta chains from the same sample are listed, as sequenced in a study of blood T cell repertoires in COVID-19. Only in-frame clones appear in the TCRdb table, and some are missing; sequencing was by immunoSEQ multiplex PCR. The sample includes more than 120,000 clones, approximately 84% of them seen just once. Source material: peripheral blood. The receptors derive from a human donor with acute or convalescent COVID-19. The donor label of this sample is uncertain.

This clone has only one observation. The V call is TRBV19, the J call TRBJ1-2; D is perhaps TRBD1 (5 bases). Germline V gives CDR1 LNHDA, CDR2 SQIVND (reference sequence). V was cut by 8 bases and J by 2 bases, with 12 bases left in between. The CDR3 has 13 amino acids. CDR3: CASRVNRNYGYTF. CDR3 sequence (DNA): TGTGCCAGTCGGGTGAACAGGAACTATGGCTACACCTTC. Variable domain in full (rest from reference TRBV19 and TRBJ1-2): DGGITQSPKYLFRKEGQNVTLSCEQNLNHDAMYWYRQDPGQGLRLIYYSQIVNDFQKGDIAEGYSVSREKKESFPLTVTSAQKNPTAFYLCASRVNRNYGYTFGSGTRLTVV.

This chain uses TRBV6-2 or TRBV6-3 with TRBJ1-5; D remains ambiguous. Per the germline V gene, CDR1 is MNHEY and CDR2 is SVGEGT. V dropped 5 bases and J dropped 1 base, with 18 bases sitting between them. There are 17 residues in the CDR3. CDR3 coding DNA: TGTGCCAGCAGTAAATACGGACCTCGGGAAAGCAATCAGCCCCAGCATTTT. Its translation: CASSKYGPRESNQPQHF.

The chain joins TRBV5-4 to TRBJ1-3; TRBD1 is a possible D gene (6 bases). V lost 2 bases to trimming and J lost 6 bases, with 9 bases between them. CDR3 length equals 13 residues. Germline CDR1 reads SGHNT; CDR2 reads YYREEE (reference sequence). CDR3 loop: CASSLQGLNTIYF. CDR3 coding DNA: TGTGCCAGCAGCTTACAGGGTCTAAACACCATATATTTT. The full variable domain, in which reference TRBV5-4 and TRBJ1-3 provide the parts outside the CDR3, is ETGVTQSPTHLIKTRGQQVTLRCSSQSGHNTVSWYQQALGQGPQFIFQYYREEENGRGNFPPRFSGLQFPNYSSELNVNALELDDSALYLCASSLQGLNTIYFGEGSWLTVV.

The gene calls are TRBV7-2 and TRBJ1-6; D remains ambiguous. The CDR3 spans 15 residues. V shed 5 bases and J shed 6 bases, with 14 bases lying between them. The germline V gene encodes CDR1 SGHTA and CDR2 FQGNSA. Written as DNA, the CDR3 is TGTGCCAGCAGCCCCTCCCCTTTTTCTAATTCACCCCTCCACTTT. This translates into CASSPSPFSNSPLHF.

The CDR3, as DNA: TGTGCCAGCAGCTCCGACAGAAGGGGAAATCAGCCCCAGCATTTT. This codes for CASSSDRRGNQPQHF. The J gene is TRBJ1-5, the V gene TRBV11-2, with a weak D call TRBD1 (5 bases). There are 15 residues in the CDR3. With 4 bases removed from V and 4 bases from J, the gap between germline ends came to 14 bases. CDR1 and CDR2 (germline): SGHAT, FQNNGV.

This clone appeared a few times. The chain joins TRBV12-3 or TRBV12-4 to TRBJ1-5, with D maybe TRBD1 (5 bases). The CDR3 is made up of 13 amino acids. V was pared by 5 bases and J by 4 bases, with 9 bases between. The CDR3 here is CASSLQENQPQHF. CDR3 bases: TGTGCCAGCAGTCTACAGGAAAATCAGCCCCAGCATTTT.

The V gene is TRBV5-1, the J gene TRBJ2-1, with D possibly TRBD1 on 5 matching bases. Germline CDR1 and CDR2: SGHRS and YFSETQ. The length of the CDR3 is 13 residues. Trimming pared 5 bases from V and 7 bases from J, leaving 13 bases between. The CDR3 loop reads CASSLQGVNEQFF. The CDR3 region has the DNA TGCGCCAGCAGTCTGCAGGGCGTGAATGAGCAGTTCTTC.

This clone appeared a single time. The rearrangement links TRBV11-2 to TRBJ1-4, with D maybe TRBD1 (5 bases). V lost 1 base, J lost 4 bases, and 7 bases lay in between. The germline V gene encodes CDR1 SGHAT and CDR2 FQNNGV. CDR3 length: 14 amino acids. The CDR3 sequence is CASSLAGINEKLFF. The CDR3 nucleotides read TGTGCCAGCAGCTTAGCAGGGATTAATGAAAAACTGTTTTTT.

The chain combines TRBV21-1 with TRBJ1-6; the D call of TRBD1 is as the table states it, not checked on the DNA. TRBV21-1 is tagged as a pseudogene. The CDR3 extends over 13 amino acids. The chain's CDR3 is CARGTGESSPLHF. As DNA, the CDR3 is TGTGCCAGAGGGACAGGAGAGAGCTCACCCCTCCACTTT.

The chain is built from TRBV5-1 and TRBJ2-5; a possible D gene is TRBD1 (5 bases). CDR3 size: 15 residues. The germline gives CDR1 SGHRS, CDR2 YFSETQ. V dropped 4 bases and J dropped 2 bases, with 15 bases sitting between them. The CDR3 sequence is CASSPSRAPQETQYF. CDR3 DNA: TGCGCCAGCAGCCCGAGCAGGGCCCCTCAAGAGACCCAGTACTTC. The full variable domain, its missing parts supplied by reference TRBV5-1 and TRBJ2-5, is KAGVTQTPRYLIKTRGQQVTLSCSPISGHRSVSWYQQTPGQGLQFLFEYFSETQRNKGNFPGRFSGRQFSNSRSEMNVSTLELGDSALYLCASSPSRAPQETQYFGPGTRLLVL.

V usage is TRBV18 and J usage is TRBJ1-1; 7 nucleotides align to TRBD1. This CDR3 is 14 amino acids long. Germline CDR1 reads KGHSH; CDR2 reads LQKENI. With 6 bases clipped from V and 5 bases from J, the junction kept 9 bases outside the gene matches. The CDR3 sequence: CASSLQGTRTEAFF. Written as DNA, the CDR3 is TGTGCCAGCTCGCTACAGGGGACTCGGACTGAAGCTTTCTTT. Combining the CDR3 with reference TRBV18 and TRBJ1-1 gives the whole variable domain NAGVMQNPRHLVRRRGQEARLRCSPMKGHSHVYWYRQLPEEGLKFMVYLQKENIIDESGMPKERFSAEFPKEGPSILRIQQVVRGDSAAYFCASSLQGTRTEAFFGQGTRLTVV.

This rearrangement joins TRBV11-2 to TRBJ2-1, with 9 nucleotides matching TRBD2. The CDR3 loop spans 14 amino acids. J was trimmed by 14 bases and V by 5 bases; bases with no gene match: 13. Germline assignment: CDR1 SGHAT and CDR2 FQNNGV. As DNA, the CDR3 is TGTGCCAGCAGCCTGACTAGCGGTTCCCGAATGGAGTTCTTC. Translation: CASSLTSGSRMEFF. Variable domain in full (rest from reference TRBV11-2 and TRBJ2-1): EAGVAQSPRYKIIEKRQSVAFWCNPISGHATLYWYQQILGQGPKLLIQFQNNGVVDDSQLPKDRFSAERLKGVDSTLKIQPAKLEDSAVYLCASSLTSGSRMEFFGPGTRLTVL.

J is TRBJ1-1 and V is TRBV14; 8 nucleotides align to TRBD1. The V gene's germline CDR1 is SGHDN and CDR2 FVKESK. CDR3 length: 13 residues. Unmatched junction bases numbered 6, after V lost 4 bases and J lost 8 bases. CDR3 coding DNA: TGTGCCAGCAGCCGCGGACAGGGACGGGAAGCTTTCTTT. It specifies CASSRGQGREAFF.

V gene TRBV28 combines with J gene TRBJ1-1; the match to TRBD1 covers 7 bases. From germline, CDR1 is MDHEN and CDR2 SYDVKM. With V trimmed by 10 bases and J by 2 bases, 10 bases remained unmatched. This CDR3 contains 14 residues. CDR3 sequence reads: CATKGQRKNTEAFF. The DNA of the CDR3 is TGTGCCACCAAGGGACAGCGAAAAAACACTGAAGCTTTCTTT.

V usage is TRBV24-1 and J usage is TRBJ2-3, with a tentative D call TRBD2 (6 bases). CDR1 KGHDR and CDR2 SFDVKD come from the germline V gene. Deletions cut 4 bases from V and 5 bases from J, with 12 bases between. There are 14 residues in the CDR3. CDR3 amino acids: CATSEESGVDTQYF. CDR3 nucleotides: TGTGCCACCAGTGAGGAATCGGGAGTAGATACGCAGTATTTT.

The rearrangement uses TRBV5-1 and TRBJ1-1; no clear D. V lost 5 bases, J lost 6 bases, and 20 bases lay in between. The germline gives CDR1 SGHRS, CDR2 YFSETQ. The CDR3 covers 15 residues. Here the CDR3 reads CASRKASFGRAEAFF. CDR3 bases: TGCGCCAGCAGGAAAGCCTCATTCGGGCGGGCTGAAGCTTTCTTT.

CDR3 loop: CASMQGANSPLHF. CDR3 DNA sequence: TGTGCCAGCATGCAGGGGGCTAATTCACCCCTCCACTTT. This chain links TRBV2 with TRBJ1-6, with 8 nucleotides matching TRBD1. J was trimmed by 6 bases and V by 7 bases; bases with no gene match: 2. The CDR3 consists of 13 residues. Germline CDR1 reads SNHLY; CDR2 reads FYNNEI.

This rearrangement joins TRBV5-1 to TRBJ2-1; D is possibly TRBD1 (5 bases). The CDR3 covers 16 residues. Germline V gene lookup returns CDR1 SGHRS and CDR2 YFSETQ. V gave up 6 bases and J gave up 1 base, with 17 bases separating them. The CDR3 nucleotides are TGCGCCAGCAACCCGACAGTTCCCCCTTCCTACAATGAGCAGTTCTTC. This translates into CASNPTVPPSYNEQFF.

The rearrangement links TRBV7-2 to TRBJ1-1; D not resolved. The CDR3 is 12 residues long. CDR1 is SGHTA and CDR2 is FQGNSA in the germline V gene. Trimming shortened V by 8 bases and J by 0 bases, and 7 bases separated the two germline ends. The CDR3 sequence: CASLNLNTEAFF. CDR3 in DNA: TGTGCCAGCCTCAACTTGAACACTGAAGCTTTCTTT.

V usage is TRBV30 and J usage is TRBJ1-2, with D possibly being TRBD1 (6 bases). The CDR3 extends over 13 amino acids. Germline values: CDR1 GTSNPN, CDR2 SVGIG (reference sequence). With 0 bases removed from V and 4 bases from J, the gap between germline ends came to 9 bases. CDR3 nucleotide sequence: TGTGCCTGGAGTGTACAGGGCAGCTATGGCTACACCTTC. Amino acid sequence: CAWSVQGSYGYTF.

The chain employs TRBV6-2 or TRBV6-3 and TRBJ2-1; 10 bases align to TRBD2. Germline loops: CDR1 MNHEY, CDR2 SVGEGT. This CDR3 spans 16 amino acids. Trimming took 2 bases from V and 9 from J; bases not matched to a gene: 10. CDR3 DNA sequence: TGTGCCAGCAGTTACCCCAGCGGGAGGGCAGGTTTTGAGCAGTTCTTC. Translated: CASSYPSGRAGFEQFF.

The rearrangement uses TRBV7-9 and TRBJ2-1, with 8 bases aligning to TRBD1. The CDR3 consists of 15 residues. With V trimmed by 0 bases and J by 2 bases, 0 bases remained unmatched. Germline CDR1 and CDR2: SEHNR and FQNEAQ (reference sequence). CDR3 sequence: CASSLAQGAYNEQFF. The CDR3 DNA sequence: TGTGCCAGCAGCTTAGCACAGGGGGCCTACAATGAGCAGTTCTTC.

The chain carries TRBV14 and TRBJ2-1, with a tentative D call TRBD1 (6 bases). The germline V gene has CDR1 SGHDN and CDR2 FVKESK. The CDR3 has 16 residues. Trimming removed 5 bases at V and 6 bases at J, with 20 bases between. The CDR3: CASSKGLQGTLNEQFF. In nucleotides, the CDR3 is TGTGCCAGCAGCAAAGGACTCCAGGGGACCCTCAATGAGCAGTTCTTC. The entire variable domain, with the rest obtained from reference TRBV14 and TRBJ2-1, is as follows: EAGVTQFPSHSVIEKGQTVTLRCDPISGHDNLYWYRRVMGKEIKFLLHFVKESKQDESGMPNNRFLAERTGGTYSTLKVQPAELEDSGVYFCASSKGLQGTLNEQFFGPGTRLTVL.

The table lists this clone with a count of one. The genes are TRBV5-8 and TRBJ2-1; D possibly corresponds to TRBD1 (6 bases). CDR1 and CDR2 (germline): SGHTS, YDEGEE. This CDR3 region has 12 residues. V lost 4 bases, J lost 10 bases, and 12 bases lay in between. CDR3 residues: CASSPERGEQFF. CDR3 nucleotide sequence: TGTGCCAGCAGCCCTGAGAGGGGGGAGCAGTTCTTC.

This chain uses TRBV7-9 with TRBJ1-1, with D unclear. Germline V CDR1 and CDR2: SEHNR, FQNEAQ (reference sequence). The CDR3 is made up of 12 amino acids. V was pared by 3 bases and J by 2 bases, with 4 bases between. CDR3 nucleotide sequence: TGTGCCAGCAGCTTTAAAAACACTGAAGCTTTCTTT. It codes for CASSFKNTEAFF.

V gene TRBV5-6 combines with J gene TRBJ1-1, with 10 bases lining up with TRBD1. The germline V gene encodes CDR1 SGHDT and CDR2 YYEEEE. This CDR3 is 14 amino acids long. V gave up 4 bases and J gave up 3 bases; unmatched junction bases: 3. The DNA of the CDR3 is TGTGCCAGCAGCCAAGACAGGGGGCACACTGAAGCTTTCTTT. This encodes CASSQDRGHTEAFF.

The chain combines TRBV4-3 with TRBJ2-1; TRBD2 aligns across 7 bases. Trimming took 0 bases from V and 10 from J; bases not matched to a gene: 6. Germline V gene sequence: CDR1 LGHNA, CDR2 YSLEER. The CDR3 runs to 14 residues. The CDR3 sequence: CASSQDETGREQFF. CDR3 DNA sequence: TGCGCCAGCAGCCAAGATGAAACCGGGAGGGAGCAGTTCTTC.

This clone was recorded a few times. This rearrangement joins TRBV9 to TRBJ1-5; weak D call: TRBD1 (6 bases). The CDR3 spans 18 residues. The germline CDR1 and CDR2 sequences are SGDLS and YYNGEE. V was trimmed by 0 bases and J by 1 base, leaving 17 bases between them. CDR3 DNA sequence: TGTGCCAGCAGCGTAGATCCCACAGGGTCGTCGAGCAATCAGCCCCAGCATTTT. This encodes CASSVDPTGSSSNQPQHF.

The CDR3 reads CASSARGGNSGNTIYF. The CDR3 coding sequence is TGTGCCAGCAGCGCTAGAGGAGGGAACTCTGGAAACACCATATATTTT. The chain joins TRBV9 to TRBJ1-3; D remains ambiguous. The V gene's germline CDR1 is SGDLS and CDR2 YYNGEE. The ends were cut back, 3 bases at V and 0 bases at J, with 13 bases in the middle. The length of the CDR3 is 16 residues.